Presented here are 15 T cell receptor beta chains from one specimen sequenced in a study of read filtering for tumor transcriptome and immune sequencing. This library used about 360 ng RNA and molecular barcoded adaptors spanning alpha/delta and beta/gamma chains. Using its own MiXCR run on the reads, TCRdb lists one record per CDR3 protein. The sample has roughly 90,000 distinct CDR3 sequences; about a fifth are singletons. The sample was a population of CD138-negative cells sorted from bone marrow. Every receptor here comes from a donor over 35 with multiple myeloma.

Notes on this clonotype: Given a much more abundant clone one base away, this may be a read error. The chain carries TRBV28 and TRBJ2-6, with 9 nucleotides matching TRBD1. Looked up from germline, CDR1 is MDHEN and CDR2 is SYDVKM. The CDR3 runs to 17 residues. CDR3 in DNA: TGTGCCAGCAGTACCGGGACAGGGATACCTGGGGCCAACGTCCTGGCTTTC. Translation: CASSTGTGIPGANVLAF. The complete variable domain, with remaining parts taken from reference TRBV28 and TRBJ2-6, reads DVKVTQSSRYLVKRTGEKVFLECVQDMDHENMFWYRQDPGLGLRLIYFSYDVKMKEKGDIPEGYSVSREKKERFSLILESASTNQTSMYLCASSTGTGIPGANVLAFGAGSRLTVL.

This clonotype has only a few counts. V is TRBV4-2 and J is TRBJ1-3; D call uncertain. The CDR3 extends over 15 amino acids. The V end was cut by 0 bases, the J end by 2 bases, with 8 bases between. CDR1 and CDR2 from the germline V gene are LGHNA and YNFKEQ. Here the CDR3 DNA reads TGTGCCAGCAGCCAAGATGGGGTTCCTGGAAACACCATATATTTT. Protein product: CASSQDGVPGNTIYF.

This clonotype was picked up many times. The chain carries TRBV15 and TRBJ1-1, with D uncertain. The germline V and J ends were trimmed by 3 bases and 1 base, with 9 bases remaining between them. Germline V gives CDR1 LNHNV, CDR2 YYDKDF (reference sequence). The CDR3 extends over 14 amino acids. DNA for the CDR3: TGTGCCACCAGCAGTACTGCTCCGAACACTGAAGCTTTCTTT. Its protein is CATSSTAPNTEAFF.

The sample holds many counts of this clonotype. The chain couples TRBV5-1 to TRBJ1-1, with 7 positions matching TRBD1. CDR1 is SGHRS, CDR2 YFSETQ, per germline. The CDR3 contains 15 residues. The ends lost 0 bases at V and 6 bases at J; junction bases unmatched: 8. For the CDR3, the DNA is TGCGCCAGCAGCTTGGATGGCAGGGGGACCCCTGAAGCTTTCTTT. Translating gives CASSLDGRGTPEAFF.

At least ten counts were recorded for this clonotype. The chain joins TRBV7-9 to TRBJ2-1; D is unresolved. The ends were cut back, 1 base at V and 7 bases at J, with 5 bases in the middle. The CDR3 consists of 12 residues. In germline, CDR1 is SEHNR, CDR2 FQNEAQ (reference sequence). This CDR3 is CASSLEINEQFF. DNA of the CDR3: TGTGCCAGCAGCTTAGAAATAAATGAGCAGTTCTTC.

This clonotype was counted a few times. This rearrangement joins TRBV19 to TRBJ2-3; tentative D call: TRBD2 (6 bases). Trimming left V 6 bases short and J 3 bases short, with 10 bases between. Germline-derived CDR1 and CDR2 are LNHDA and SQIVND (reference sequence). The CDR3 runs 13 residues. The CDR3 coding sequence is TGTGCCAGTAGGATGGGGACTACAGATACGCAGTATTTT. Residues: CASRMGTTDTQYF.

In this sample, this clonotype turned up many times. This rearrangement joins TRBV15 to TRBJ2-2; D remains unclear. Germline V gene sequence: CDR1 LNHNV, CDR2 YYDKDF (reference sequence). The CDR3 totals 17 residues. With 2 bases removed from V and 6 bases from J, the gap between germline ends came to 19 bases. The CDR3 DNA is TGTGCCACCAGCAGAAAAGATACACCGTGGCCTCCCGGGGAGCTGTTTTTT. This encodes CATSRKDTPWPPGELFF.

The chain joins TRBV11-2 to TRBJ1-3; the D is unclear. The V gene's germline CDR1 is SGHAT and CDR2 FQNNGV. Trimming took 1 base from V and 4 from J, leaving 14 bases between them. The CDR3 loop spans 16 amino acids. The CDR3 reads CASSLVASPLGNTIYF. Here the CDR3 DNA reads TGTGCCAGCAGCTTAGTTGCCAGCCCTCTGGGAAACACCATATATTTT.

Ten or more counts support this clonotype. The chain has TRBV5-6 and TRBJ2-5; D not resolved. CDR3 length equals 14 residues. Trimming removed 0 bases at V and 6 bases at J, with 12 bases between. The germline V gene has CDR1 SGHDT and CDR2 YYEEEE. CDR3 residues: CASSLDGPRKTQYF. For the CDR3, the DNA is TGTGCCAGCAGCTTGGACGGCCCACGGAAGACCCAGTACTTC.

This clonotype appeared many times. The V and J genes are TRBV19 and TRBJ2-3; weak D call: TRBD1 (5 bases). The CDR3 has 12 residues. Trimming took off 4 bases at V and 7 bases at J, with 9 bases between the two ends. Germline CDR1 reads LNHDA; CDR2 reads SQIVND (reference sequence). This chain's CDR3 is CASSNQGYTQYF. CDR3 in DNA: TGTGCCAGTAGTAACCAGGGATATACGCAGTATTTT.

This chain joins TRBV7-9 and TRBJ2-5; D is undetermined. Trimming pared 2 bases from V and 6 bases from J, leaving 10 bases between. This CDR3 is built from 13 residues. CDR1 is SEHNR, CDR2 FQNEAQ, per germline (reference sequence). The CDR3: CASSLFLGKTQYF. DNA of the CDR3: TGTGCCAGCAGCTTATTTCTGGGAAAGACCCAGTACTTC. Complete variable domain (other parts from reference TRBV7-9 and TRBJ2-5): DTGVSQNPRHKITKRGQNVTFRCDPISEHNRLYWYRQTLGQGPEFLTYFQNEAQLEKSRLLSDRFSAERPKGSFSTLEIQRTEQGDSAMYLCASSLFLGKTQYFGPGTRLLVL.

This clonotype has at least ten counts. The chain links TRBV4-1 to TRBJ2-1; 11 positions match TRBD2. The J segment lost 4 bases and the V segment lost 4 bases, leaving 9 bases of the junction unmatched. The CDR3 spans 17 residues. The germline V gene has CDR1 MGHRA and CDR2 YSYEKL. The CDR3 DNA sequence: TGCGCCAGCAGCCTTTCCCCGACTAGCGGGGCATACAATGAGCAGTTCTTC. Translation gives CASSLSPTSGAYNEQFF.

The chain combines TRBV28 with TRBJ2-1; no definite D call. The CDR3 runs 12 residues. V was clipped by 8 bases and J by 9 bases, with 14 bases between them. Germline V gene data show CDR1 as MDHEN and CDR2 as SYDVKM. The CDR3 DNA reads TGTGCCAGCTGTCCCCTCGCCCGTGAGCAGTTCTTC. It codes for CASCPLAREQFF. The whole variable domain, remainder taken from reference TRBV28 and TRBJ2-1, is DVKVTQSSRYLVKRTGEKVFLECVQDMDHENMFWYRQDPGLGLRLIYFSYDVKMKEKGDIPEGYSVSREKKERFSLILESASTNQTSMYLCASCPLAREQFFGPGTRLTVL.

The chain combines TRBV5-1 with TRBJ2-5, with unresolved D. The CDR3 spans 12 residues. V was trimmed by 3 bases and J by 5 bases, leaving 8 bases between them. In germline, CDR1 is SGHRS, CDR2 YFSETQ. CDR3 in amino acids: CASSSQWETQYF. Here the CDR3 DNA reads TGCGCCAGCAGCTCGCAGTGGGAGACCCAGTACTTC.

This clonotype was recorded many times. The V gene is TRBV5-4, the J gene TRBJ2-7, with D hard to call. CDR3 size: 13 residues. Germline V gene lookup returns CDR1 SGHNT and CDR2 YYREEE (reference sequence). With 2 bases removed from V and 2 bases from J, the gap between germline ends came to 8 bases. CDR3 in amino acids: CASSLAPAYEQYF. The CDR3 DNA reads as TGTGCCAGCAGCTTAGCCCCAGCCTACGAGCAGTACTTC.